The clone carrying this TCR beta chain was picked up a small number of times. Its specificity is unknown. The CDR3 loop spans 15 amino acids. CDR1 and CDR2 (germline): MNHEY, SVGEGT. Trimming removed 2 bases from V and 0 bases from J; junction bases left unmatched: 1. This entry is derived from a study of T cell repertoires in cytomegalovirus infection. TCRdb processed the reads anew with MiXCR; each CDR3 protein has one entry. Seen here are about 360,000 distinct CDR3 sequences, roughly 36% observed once, and the top ten hold about 14%. This material consisted of cultured PBMCs, taken from culture after CMV antigen stimulation. The gene calls are TRBV6-2 or TRBV6-3 and TRBJ2-7; TRBD2 aligns across 10 bases. This clonotype was sampled from a human donor in good health (CMV status not recorded). Some clones in this sample may be carry-over from other donors' samples. The CDR3 region is CASSYKREGSYEQYV. CDR3 bases: TGTGCCAGCAGTTACAAGCGGGAGGGCTCCTACGAGCAGTACGTC.